What follows are 24 T cell receptor beta chains derived from one specimen sequenced in a study of blood T cell repertoires in COVID-19. Measured with immunoSEQ multiplex PCR; TCRdb has only the in-frame clones, and not every one. The sample has around 150,000 clones; approximately 90% are singletons. Specimen: PBMCs or T cells enriched from blood (not recorded which). Receptors were obtained from a woman between 45 and 60 years old who had recovered from COVID-19.

V and J are TRBV30 and TRBJ2-2; 8 bases line up with TRBD1. The CDR3 has 15 residues. Germline trimming cut 5 bases from V and 6 bases from J; bases unmatched to any gene: 11. Germline assignment: CDR1 GTSNPN and CDR2 SVGIG (reference sequence). CDR3 bases: TGTGCCTGGGGGGGACAGGCGGGTAGGGCCGGGGAGCTGTTTTTT. Protein sequence: CAWGGQAGRAGELFF. Full variable domain (outside the CDR3, taken from reference TRBV30 and TRBJ2-2): SQTIHQWPATLVQPVGSPLSLECTVEGTSNPNLYWYRQAAGRGLQLLFYSVGIGQISSEVPQNLSASRPQDRQFILSSKKLLLSDSGFYLCAWGGQAGRAGELFFGEGSRLTVL.

V gene TRBV15 combines with J gene TRBJ1-2, with TRBD1 matching over 9 bases. From germline, CDR1 is LNHNV and CDR2 YYDKDF (reference sequence). With V trimmed by 2 bases and J by 5 bases, 12 bases remained unmatched. This CDR3 is 17 amino acids long. The CDR3 spells CATSRPGQGARGYGYTF. DNA for the CDR3: TGTGCCACCAGCAGACCGGGACAGGGCGCCCGGGGGTATGGCTACACCTTC.

The rearrangement links TRBV2 to TRBJ2-7; 10 bases agree with TRBD2. This CDR3 contains 13 residues. The germline gives CDR1 SNHLY, CDR2 FYNNEI. The V segment lost 11 bases and the J segment 1 base; nucleotides outside the gene matches: 5. CDR3 in DNA: TGTGCCGGCCGGACTAGCGGATCCTACGAGCAGTACTTC. It specifies CAGRTSGSYEQYF.

The chain uses TRBV7-2 and TRBJ2-3; D not resolved. V dropped 1 base and J dropped 0 bases, with 8 bases sitting between them. Per germline, CDR1 SGHTA and CDR2 FQGNSA. This CDR3 spans 15 amino acids. The chain's CDR3 is CASSLDGLSTDTQYF. In nucleotides, the CDR3 is TGTGCCAGCAGCTTAGACGGTCTTAGCACAGATACGCAGTATTTT.

This rearrangement joins TRBV19 to TRBJ2-1; TRBD2 matches 13 bases. Germline V gene lookup returns CDR1 LNHDA and CDR2 SQIVND (reference sequence). The CDR3 is 17 residues long. J gave up 5 bases and V 5 bases, and 9 bases lay outside the gene matches. This CDR3 is CASSSRAGLAGNNEQFF. The CDR3 DNA reads TGTGCCAGTAGTTCCCGCGCGGGACTAGCGGGGAACAATGAGCAGTTCTTC.

The chain joins TRBV19 to TRBJ1-5, with no clear D. V was trimmed by 5 bases and J by 6 bases, leaving 14 bases between them. CDR1 is LNHDA and CDR2 is SQIVND in the germline V gene (reference sequence). This CDR3 has 14 residues. The CDR3 bases are TGTGCCAGTAGTCGTTCCGGGGATGGTCAGCCCCAGCATTTT. It encodes CASSRSGDGQPQHF.

The chain is built from TRBV6-5 and TRBJ1-3; 7 positions agree with TRBD1. The CDR3 runs 14 residues. In germline, CDR1 is MNHEY, CDR2 SVGAGI. V gave up 4 bases and J gave up 4 bases; unmatched junction bases: 4. The CDR3 spells CASSSDRAGNTIYF. In DNA form, the CDR3 reads TGTGCCAGCAGTTCCGACAGGGCAGGAAACACCATATATTTT.

The chain combines TRBV5-6 with TRBJ1-1, with D unclear. The CDR3 is made up of 15 amino acids. The ends were cut back, 5 bases at V and 6 bases at J, with 20 bases in the middle. Germline CDR1 reads SGHDT; CDR2 reads YYEEEE. CDR3 in amino acids: CASRSGLLMGAEAFF. CDR3 DNA sequence: TGTGCCAGCAGGTCCGGCCTGTTGATGGGCGCTGAAGCTTTCTTT.

V and J are TRBV5-1 and TRBJ2-2, with a possible D match to TRBD1 (5 bases). The CDR3 loop spans 15 amino acids. Germline lookup yields CDR1 SGHRS and CDR2 YFSETQ. Trimming removed 3 bases from V and 4 bases from J, with 13 bases in between. This chain's CDR3 is CASSWKGSTTGELFF. The CDR3, as DNA: TGCGCCAGCAGCTGGAAGGGGTCCACCACCGGGGAGCTGTTTTTT.

This clone was counted once. The V call is TRBV4-3, the J call TRBJ2-2; 7 positions match TRBD2. V lost 3 bases to trimming and J lost 2 bases; unmatched junction nucleotides: 9. The CDR3 has 17 amino acids. Germline loops: CDR1 LGHNA, CDR2 YSLEER. The CDR3 here is CASSHAWGGGNTGELFF. CDR3 DNA: TGCGCCAGCAGCCATGCCTGGGGCGGGGGAAACACCGGGGAGCTGTTTTTT.

The rearrangement uses TRBV19 and TRBJ1-4; weak D call: TRBD1 (6 bases). Looked up from germline, CDR1 is LNHDA and CDR2 is SQIVND (reference sequence). The V gene lost 6 bases and the J gene lost 8 bases, with 16 bases spanning the gap. This CDR3 spans 14 amino acids. The CDR3, as DNA: TGTGCCAGTAGCTTCACAGGGCGAGGGGAAAAACTGTTTTTT. It is translated as CASSFTGRGEKLFF.

The J gene is TRBJ1-5, the V gene TRBV24-1; no firm D call. The CDR3 extends over 15 amino acids. The V and J ends lost 5 bases and 4 bases respectively, with 14 bases between them. CDR1 and CDR2 from the germline V gene are KGHDR and SFDVKD. The CDR3 nucleotides are TGTGCCACCAGTGGTCCGGGAAGAGGGAATCAGCCCCAGCATTTT. Its translation is CATSGPGRGNQPQHF.

The chain recombines TRBV6-2 or TRBV6-3 with TRBJ2-3; 7 positions agree with TRBD1. The J segment lost 5 bases and the V segment lost 3 bases, leaving 8 bases of the junction unmatched. The CDR3 is 15 residues long. Germline lookup yields CDR1 MNHEY and CDR2 SVGEGT. CDR3 sequence: CASSYTGVGRDTQYF. DNA for the CDR3: TGTGCCAGCAGTTATACAGGGGTGGGCCGAGATACGCAGTATTTT.

V gene TRBV27 combines with J gene TRBJ2-7; 8 positions agree with TRBD1. V trimming: 5 bases; J trimming: 6 bases; junction bases outside the gene matches: 12. Germline-derived CDR1 and CDR2 are MNHEY and SMNVEV (reference sequence). The CDR3 covers 15 residues. The CDR3 spells CASSPLLGTGGEQYF. The CDR3 DNA reads as TGTGCCAGCAGTCCCCTCCTTGGGACAGGCGGCGAGCAGTACTTC.

V gene TRBV5-1 combines with J gene TRBJ2-3, with a weak D call TRBD2 (5 bases). The V gene lost 0 bases and the J gene lost 0 bases, with 8 bases spanning the gap. Germline lookup yields CDR1 SGHRS and CDR2 YFSETQ. This CDR3 has 15 residues. The CDR3 region is CASSLVDSSTDTQYF. The CDR3 DNA is TGCGCCAGCAGCTTGGTGGACTCTAGCACAGATACGCAGTATTTT.

The chain couples TRBV7-9 to TRBJ2-7; D may be TRBD1 (5 bases). The CDR3 is 13 amino acids. V lost 7 bases and J lost 3, with 13 bases in between. Looked up from germline, CDR1 is SEHNR and CDR2 is FQNEAQ (reference sequence). CDR3 DNA sequence: TGTGCCAGCACCCCAGGGTCAGGCTACGAGCAGTACTTC. Translated, it gives CASTPGSGYEQYF.

The chain uses TRBV25-1 and TRBJ1-2; D uncertain. Germline CDR1 reads MGHDK; CDR2 reads SYGVNS. This CDR3 region has 15 residues. V was cut by 6 bases and J by 0 bases, with 14 bases left in between. CDR3 coding DNA: TGTGCCAGCAGCTCCGTTGGCAACGCTAACTATGGCTACACCTTC. As protein: CASSSVGNANYGYTF.

This chain uses TRBV7-9 with TRBJ1-3, with D hard to call. CDR3 length: 16 amino acids. Trimming stripped 6 bases from V and 1 base from J, with 16 bases between. Germline CDR1 reads SEHNR; CDR2 reads FQNEAQ (reference sequence). CDR3 residues: CASRPSGIKSGNTIYF. CDR3 in DNA: TGTGCCAGCAGGCCCTCGGGGATCAAGTCTGGAAACACCATATATTTT.

The chain couples TRBV18 to TRBJ2-2; TRBD2 aligns across 8 bases. Germline lookup yields CDR1 KGHSH and CDR2 LQKENI. The junction had 5 bases not matched to a gene; V was cut back by 5 bases and J by 0 bases. This CDR3 is built from 16 residues. CDR3 residues: CASSESGGANTGELFF. For the CDR3, the DNA is TGTGCCAGCTCAGAGAGCGGGGGCGCGAACACCGGGGAGCTGTTTTTT. Full variable domain (rest looked up from reference TRBV18 and TRBJ2-2): NAGVMQNPRHLVRRRGQEARLRCSPMKGHSHVYWYRQLPEEGLKFMVYLQKENIIDESGMPKERFSAEFPKEGPSILRIQQVVRGDSAAYFCASSESGGANTGELFFGEGSRLTVL.

The chain links TRBV11-3 to TRBJ1-2, with 8 nucleotides matching TRBD1. Trimming cost V 3 bases and J 2 bases; bases outside gene matches: 8. CDR1 is SGHNT and CDR2 is YENEEA in the germline V gene. The CDR3 contains 16 residues. The CDR3 protein is CASSLETGGLNYGYTF. The CDR3, as DNA: TGTGCCAGCAGCTTGGAAACAGGGGGGTTAAACTATGGCTACACCTTC.

This rearrangement joins TRBV7-2 to TRBJ1-6, with no clear D. The CDR3 totals 12 residues. In germline, CDR1 is SGHTA, CDR2 FQGNSA. V lost 6 bases and J lost 7, with 7 bases in between. The CDR3: CASREQNSPLHF. CDR3 sequence (DNA): TGTGCCAGCAGGGAACAGAATTCACCCCTCCACTTT. The whole variable domain, remainder taken from reference TRBV7-2 and TRBJ1-6, is GAGVSQSPSNKVTEKGKDVELRCDPISGHTALYWYRQSLGQGLEFLIYFQGNSAPDKSGLPSDRFSAERTGGSVSTLTIQRTQQEDSAVYLCASREQNSPLHFGNGTRLTVT.

This chain uses TRBV21-1 with TRBJ1-5. TRBV21-1 is labeled a pseudogene. The CDR3 runs to 17 residues. The CDR3 sequence is CASSATRLRLSNQPQHF. The DNA of the CDR3 is TGTGCCAGCAGCGCCACCCGACTGCGGCTGAGCAATCAGCCCCAGCATTTT.

A single count supports this clone. V is TRBV7-2 and J is TRBJ2-7; 8 positions match TRBD1. Trimming removed 4 bases from V and 5 bases from J; junction bases left unmatched: 10. Germline assignment: CDR1 SGHTA and CDR2 FQGNSA. CDR3 size: 15 residues. In nucleotides, the CDR3 is TGTGCCAGCAGCTCAATGGCAGGGGGCTTCAACGAGCAGTACTTC. Translation gives CASSSMAGGFNEQYF.

The chain links TRBV19 to TRBJ2-7, with 8 bases identical to TRBD1. J gave up 5 bases and V 9 bases, and 15 bases lay outside the gene matches. This CDR3 spans 15 amino acids. Germline values: CDR1 LNHDA, CDR2 SQIVND (reference sequence). In DNA form, the CDR3 reads TGTGCCAGCCACCAAAGGGGCAGGGGGCATAACGAGCAGTACTTC. Protein sequence: CASHQRGRGHNEQYF.